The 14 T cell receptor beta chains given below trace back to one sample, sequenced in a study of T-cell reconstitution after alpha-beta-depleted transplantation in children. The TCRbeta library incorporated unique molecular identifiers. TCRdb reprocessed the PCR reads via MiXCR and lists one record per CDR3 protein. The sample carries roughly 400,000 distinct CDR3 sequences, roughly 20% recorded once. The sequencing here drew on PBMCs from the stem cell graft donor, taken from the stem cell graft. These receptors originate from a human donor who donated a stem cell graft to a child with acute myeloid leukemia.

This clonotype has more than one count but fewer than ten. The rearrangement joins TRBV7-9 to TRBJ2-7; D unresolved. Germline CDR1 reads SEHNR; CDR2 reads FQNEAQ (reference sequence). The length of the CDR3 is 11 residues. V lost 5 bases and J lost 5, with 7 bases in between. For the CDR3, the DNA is TGTGCCAGCAGCCCCAAGGACGAGCAGTACTTC. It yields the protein CASSPKDEQYF.

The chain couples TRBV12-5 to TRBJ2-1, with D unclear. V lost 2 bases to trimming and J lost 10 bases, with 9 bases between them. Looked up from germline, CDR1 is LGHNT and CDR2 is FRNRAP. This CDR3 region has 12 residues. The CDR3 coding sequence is TGTGCTAGTGGTTTGTTTCACGGGGAGCAGTTCTTC. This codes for CASGLFHGEQFF. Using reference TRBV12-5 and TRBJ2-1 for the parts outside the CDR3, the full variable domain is DARVTQTPRHKVTEMGQEVTMRCQPILGHNTVFWYRQTMMQGLELLAYFRNRAPLDDSGMPKDRFSAEMPDATLATLKIQPSEPRDSAVYFCASGLFHGEQFFGPGTRLTVL.

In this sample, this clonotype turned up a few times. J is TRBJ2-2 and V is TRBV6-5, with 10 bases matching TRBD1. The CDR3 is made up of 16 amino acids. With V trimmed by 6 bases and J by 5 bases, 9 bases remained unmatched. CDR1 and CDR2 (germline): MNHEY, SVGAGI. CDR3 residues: CASSYALGQGTGELFF. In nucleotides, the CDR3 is TGTGCCAGCAGCTACGCCTTGGGACAGGGGACCGGGGAGCTGTTTTTT.

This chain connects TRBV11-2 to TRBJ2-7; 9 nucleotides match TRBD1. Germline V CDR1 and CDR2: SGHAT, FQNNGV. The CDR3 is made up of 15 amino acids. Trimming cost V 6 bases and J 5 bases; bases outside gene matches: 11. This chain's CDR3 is CASRPGTGWFDEQYF. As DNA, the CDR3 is TGTGCCAGCAGGCCTGGGACAGGGTGGTTCGACGAGCAGTACTTC.

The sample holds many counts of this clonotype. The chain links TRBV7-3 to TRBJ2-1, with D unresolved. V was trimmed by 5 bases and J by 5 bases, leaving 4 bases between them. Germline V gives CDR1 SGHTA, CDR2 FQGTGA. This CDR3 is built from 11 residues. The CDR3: CASSLHNEQFF. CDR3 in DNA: TGTGCCAGCAGCCTACACAATGAGCAGTTCTTC.

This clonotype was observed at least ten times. The CDR3 DNA is TGTGCCAGCAGTTTAAGGGGGCAGGGTCAGCCCCAGCATTTT. It yields the protein CASSLRGQGQPQHF. This chain joins TRBV12-3 or TRBV12-4 and TRBJ1-5; 7 bases map to TRBD1. This CDR3 region has 14 residues. The J segment lost 6 bases and the V segment lost 2 bases, leaving 4 bases of the junction unmatched.

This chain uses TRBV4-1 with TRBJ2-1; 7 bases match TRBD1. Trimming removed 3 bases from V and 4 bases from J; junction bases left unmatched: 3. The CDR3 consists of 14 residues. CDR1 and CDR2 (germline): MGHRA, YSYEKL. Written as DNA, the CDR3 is TGCGCCAGCAGCCACGACAGGGATTACAATGAGCAGTTCTTC. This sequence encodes CASSHDRDYNEQFF.

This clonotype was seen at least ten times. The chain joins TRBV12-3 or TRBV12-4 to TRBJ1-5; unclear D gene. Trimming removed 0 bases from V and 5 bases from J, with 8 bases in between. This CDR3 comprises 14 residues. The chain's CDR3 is CASSLAGVDQPQHF. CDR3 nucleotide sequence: TGTGCCAGCAGTTTAGCTGGGGTTGATCAGCCCCAGCATTTT.

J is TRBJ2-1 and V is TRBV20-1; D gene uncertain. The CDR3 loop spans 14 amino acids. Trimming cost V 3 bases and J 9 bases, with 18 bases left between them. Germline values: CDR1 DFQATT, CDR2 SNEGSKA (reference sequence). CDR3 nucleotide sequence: TGCAGTGCTAGTGGGCCCCCGGAAGGTGGTGAGCAGTTCTTC. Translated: CSASGPPEGGEQFF.

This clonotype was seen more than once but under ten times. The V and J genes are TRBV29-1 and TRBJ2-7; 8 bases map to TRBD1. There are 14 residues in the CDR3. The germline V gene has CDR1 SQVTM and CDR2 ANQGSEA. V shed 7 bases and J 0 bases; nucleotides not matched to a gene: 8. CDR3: CSAGDRKSSYEQYF. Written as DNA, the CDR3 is TGCAGCGCCGGGGACAGGAAGAGCTCCTACGAGCAGTACTTC.

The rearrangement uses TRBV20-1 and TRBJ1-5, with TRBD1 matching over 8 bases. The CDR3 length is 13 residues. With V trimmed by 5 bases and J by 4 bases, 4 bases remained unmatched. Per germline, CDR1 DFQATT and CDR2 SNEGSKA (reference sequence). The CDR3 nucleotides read TGCAGTGCTGCACAGGGGGTTAATCAGCCCCAGCATTTT. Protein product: CSAAQGVNQPQHF.

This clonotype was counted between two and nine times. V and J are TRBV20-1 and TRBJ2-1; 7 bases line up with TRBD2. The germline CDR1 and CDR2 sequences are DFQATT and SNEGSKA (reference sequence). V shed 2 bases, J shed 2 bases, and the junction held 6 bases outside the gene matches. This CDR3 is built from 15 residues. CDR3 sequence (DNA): TGCAGTGCTAGACGGCTGAGCGGGACCTACAATGAGCAGTTCTTC. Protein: CSARRLSGTYNEQFF.

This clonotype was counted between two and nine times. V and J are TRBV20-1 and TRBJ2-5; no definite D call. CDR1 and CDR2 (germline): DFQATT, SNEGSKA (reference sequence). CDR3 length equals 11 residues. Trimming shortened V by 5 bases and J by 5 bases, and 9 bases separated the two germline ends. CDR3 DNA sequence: TGCAGTGCTCCCCGACGGGAGACCCAGTACTTC. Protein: CSAPRRETQYF.

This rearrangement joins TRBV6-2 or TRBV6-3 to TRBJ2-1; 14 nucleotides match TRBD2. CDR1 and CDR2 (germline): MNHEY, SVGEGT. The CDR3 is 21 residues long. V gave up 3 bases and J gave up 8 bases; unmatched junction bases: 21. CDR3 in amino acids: CASSYFPAGTSGSIESDEQFF. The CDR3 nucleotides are TGTGCCAGCAGTTATTTCCCTGCCGGGACTAGCGGGAGTATAGAGAGCGATGAGCAGTTCTTC.